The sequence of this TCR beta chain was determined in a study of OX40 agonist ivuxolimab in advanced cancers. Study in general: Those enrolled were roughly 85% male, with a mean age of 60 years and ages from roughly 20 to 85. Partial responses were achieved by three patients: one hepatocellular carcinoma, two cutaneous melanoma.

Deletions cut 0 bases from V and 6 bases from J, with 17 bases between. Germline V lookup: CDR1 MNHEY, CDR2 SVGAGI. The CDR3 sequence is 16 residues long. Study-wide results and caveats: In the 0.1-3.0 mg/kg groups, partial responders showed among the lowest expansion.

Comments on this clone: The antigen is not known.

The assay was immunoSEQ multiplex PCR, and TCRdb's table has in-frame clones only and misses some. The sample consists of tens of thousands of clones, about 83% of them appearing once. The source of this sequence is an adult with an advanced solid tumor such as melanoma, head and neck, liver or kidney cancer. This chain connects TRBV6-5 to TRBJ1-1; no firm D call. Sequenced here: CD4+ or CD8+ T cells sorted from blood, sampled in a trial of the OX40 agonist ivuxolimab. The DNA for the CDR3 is TGTGCCAGCAGTTACTCGGGCAGGACCCCAACTCCTGAAGCTTTCTTT. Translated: CASSYSGRTPTPEAFF.